Included here is one TCR beta chain sequence, with context. Its antigen is unknown. This entry belongs to a study of cytomegalovirus exposure and HLA in healthy donors. Notes on the study in general: TCR sequences were mostly rare, though some public TCRs occurred in many donors. Three chains linked to CMV were shown in vitro to be specific for CMV antigens. A classifier reportedly called cytomegalovirus status with high sensitivity and specificity.

The CDR3 contains 14 residues. Germline values: CDR1 SQVTM, CDR2 ANQGSEA. The V segment lost 3 bases and the J segment 10 bases; nucleotides outside the gene matches: 3. Sequenced by immunoSEQ multiplex PCR; TCRdb stores in-frame clones only, minus some. Here the sample spans about 69,000 clones, roughly 95% being singletons. The donors were in the approximately 130-subject validation cohort, distinct from the approximately 670-subject first cohort. V gene TRBV29-1 combines with J gene TRBJ2-1; TRBD2 agrees at 16 bases. The TCR originated in a young woman in good health and CMV-seropositive. Sequencing was carried out using PBMCs. DNA for the CDR3: TGCAGCGTTGAGGGACTAGCGGGAGGGCTAGAGCAGTTCTTC. Its protein product is CSVEGLAGGLEQFF.